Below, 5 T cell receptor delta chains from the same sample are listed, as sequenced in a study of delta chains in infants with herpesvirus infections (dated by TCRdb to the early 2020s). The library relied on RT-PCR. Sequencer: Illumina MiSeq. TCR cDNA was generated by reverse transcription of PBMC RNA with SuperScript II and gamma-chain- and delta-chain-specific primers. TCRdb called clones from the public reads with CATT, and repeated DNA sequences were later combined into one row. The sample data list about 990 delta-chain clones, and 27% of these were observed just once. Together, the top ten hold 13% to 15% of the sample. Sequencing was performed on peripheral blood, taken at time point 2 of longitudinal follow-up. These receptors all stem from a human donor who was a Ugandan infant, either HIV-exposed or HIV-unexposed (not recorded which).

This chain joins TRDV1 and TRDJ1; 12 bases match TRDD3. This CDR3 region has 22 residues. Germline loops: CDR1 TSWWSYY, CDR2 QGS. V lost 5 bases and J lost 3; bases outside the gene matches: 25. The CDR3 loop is CALGQRPLPPYWGIPFSDKLIF. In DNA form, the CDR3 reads TGTGCTCTTGGGCAAAGGCCCCTTCCTCCGTACTGGGGGATACCGTTCTCCGATAAACTCATCTTT.

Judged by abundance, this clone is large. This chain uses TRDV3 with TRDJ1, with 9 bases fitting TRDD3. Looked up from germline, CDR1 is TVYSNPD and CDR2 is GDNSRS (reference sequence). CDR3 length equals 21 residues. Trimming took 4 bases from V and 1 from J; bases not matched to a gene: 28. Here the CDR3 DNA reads TGTGCCTCCCAAGGCCCCACTACACCCGACCTACTGGGGGACCTCACCGATAAACTCATCTTT. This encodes CASQGPTTPDLLGDLTDKLIF.

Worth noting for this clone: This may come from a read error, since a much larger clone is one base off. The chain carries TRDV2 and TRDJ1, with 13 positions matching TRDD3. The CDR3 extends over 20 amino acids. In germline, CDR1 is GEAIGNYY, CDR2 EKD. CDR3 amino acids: CACDTVPLGDTRAATDKRIF. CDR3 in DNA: TGTGCCTGTGACACTGTTCCACTGGGGGATACGCGAGCAGCGACCGATAAACGCATCTTT.

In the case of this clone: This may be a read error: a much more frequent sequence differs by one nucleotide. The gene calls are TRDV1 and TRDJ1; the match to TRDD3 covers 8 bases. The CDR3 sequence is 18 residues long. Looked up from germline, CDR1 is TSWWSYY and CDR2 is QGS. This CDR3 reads CALGASDTGGPYTNKLIF. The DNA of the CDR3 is TGTGCTCTTGGGGCTTCCGATACTGGGGGCCCGTACACCAATAAACTCATCTTT.

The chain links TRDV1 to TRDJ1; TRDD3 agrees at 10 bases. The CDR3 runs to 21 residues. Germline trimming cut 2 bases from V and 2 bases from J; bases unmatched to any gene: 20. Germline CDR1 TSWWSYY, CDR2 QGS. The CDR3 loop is CALGEGLLGRWGIPNTDKLIF. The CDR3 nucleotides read TGTGCTCTTGGGGAAGGCCTCCTCGGAAGGTGGGGGATACCAAATACCGATAAACTCATCTTT.